The 19 T cell receptor beta chains below all came from one sample that was sequenced in a study of CD8+ T cells in alopecia areata. The authors extracted RNA and reverse transcribed it into cDNA as the sequencing template. Using immunoSEQ multiplex PCR, the repertoire was profiled, and TCRdb retains in-frame clones only, with some absent. The sample gives 85,000 to 110,000 clones, around three fifths of which show up once; roughly 8.8% is in the top ten. Sequencing input: CD4+ T cells sorted from blood. These receptors were obtained from a human donor in good health.

Turning to this clone: A junction end diverges from the germline sequence, so it may reflect a read error. The CDR3 nucleotides are TGCGCCAGCAGCCAAGAGGACCGAACACCTCTCCACTTT. Translating gives CASSQEDRTPLHF. This chain uses TRBV4-1 with TRBJ1-6; no clear D. The length of the CDR3 is 13 residues. Germline CDR1 is MGHRA and CDR2 is YSYEKL.

The V call is TRBV27, the J call TRBJ2-7; D is possibly TRBD2 (5 bases). The length of the CDR3 is 15 residues. Deletions cut 7 bases from V and 2 bases from J, with 18 bases between. Germline-derived CDR1 and CDR2 are MNHEY and SMNVEV (reference sequence). The CDR3, as DNA: TGTGCCAGCAACGCGGTCCTAGCCTTGACCTACGAGCAGTACTTC. As protein: CASNAVLALTYEQYF.

The chain combines TRBV7-2 with TRBJ1-6; D not resolved. Looked up from germline, CDR1 is SGHTA and CDR2 is FQGNSA. Trimming stripped 1 base from V and 7 bases from J, with 8 bases between. The CDR3 spans 14 residues. This CDR3 reads CASSLGTPNSPLHF. DNA for the CDR3: TGTGCCAGCAGCTTAGGGACCCCCAATTCACCCCTCCACTTT.

The chain uses TRBV6-6 and TRBJ2-5, with D perhaps matching TRBD1 (7 bases). The CDR3 consists of 15 residues. Trimming pared 6 bases from V and 0 bases from J, leaving 14 bases between. CDR1 MNHNY and CDR2 SVGAGI come from the germline V gene (reference sequence). The CDR3 loop reads CASRWTGGNQETQYF. DNA for the CDR3: TGTGCCAGCAGGTGGACAGGAGGGAACCAAGAGACCCAGTACTTC.

This clone appeared many times. This chain uses TRBV20-1 with TRBJ2-5; no reliable D call. The CDR3 is 11 amino acids. CDR1 DFQATT and CDR2 SNEGSKA come from the germline V gene (reference sequence). Deletions cut 5 bases from V and 5 bases from J, with 9 bases between. Written as DNA, the CDR3 is TGCAGTGCTGGGATGGGGGAGACCCAGTACTTC. Residues: CSAGMGETQYF.

This clone turned up a few times. The CDR3 DNA follows: TGTGCCATCAGCCGAGGGACTAGCGGGGACAATGAGCAGTTCTTC. Translating it yields CAISRGTSGDNEQFF. This chain uses TRBV10-3 with TRBJ2-1; 13 bases line up with TRBD2. Germline V gene lookup returns CDR1 ENHRY and CDR2 SYGVKD. This CDR3 region has 15 residues. V lost 6 bases to trimming and J lost 5 bases; unmatched junction nucleotides: 4.

This clone was recorded a few times. This chain connects TRBV7-9 to TRBJ1-2; D is unresolved. Germline V gene sequence: CDR1 SEHNR, CDR2 FQNEAQ (reference sequence). This CDR3 region has 14 residues. The V end was cut by 5 bases, the J end by 8 bases, with 18 bases between. The DNA for the CDR3 is TGTGCCAGCAGCCGCGGTAGGGATCTTGGCGGCTACACCTTC. Translation gives CASSRGRDLGGYTF.

A few counts support this clone. The V call is TRBV29-1, the J call TRBJ2-3, with D perhaps TRBD1 (6 bases). The germline V and J ends were trimmed by 7 bases and 0 bases, with 14 bases remaining between them. Germline-derived CDR1 and CDR2 are SQVTM and ANQGSEA. This CDR3 has 14 amino acids. The CDR3 reads CSGSGTTSTDTQYF. CDR3 DNA: TGCAGCGGATCCGGGACAACAAGCACAGATACGCAGTATTTT.

This clone was picked up a small number of times. The genes are TRBV25-1 and TRBJ1-2; D is unresolved. The ends were cut back, 7 bases at V and 6 bases at J, with 12 bases in the middle. The V gene's germline CDR1 is MGHDK and CDR2 SYGVNS. CDR3 length: 12 residues. The CDR3 DNA sequence: TGTGCCAGCAATACCCCCCGGGATGGCTACACCTTC. The encoded protein is CASNTPRDGYTF.

The chain is built from TRBV29-1 and TRBJ1-1; D is perhaps TRBD1 (5 bases). Germline assignment: CDR1 SQVTM and CDR2 ANQGSEA. The ends were cut back, 7 bases at V and 0 bases at J, with 21 bases in the middle. This CDR3 spans 16 amino acids. CDR3 sequence: CSATTGHTRLNTEAFF. The CDR3 DNA reads TGCAGCGCTACAACCGGACACACAAGACTGAACACTGAAGCTTTCTTT.

This clone has more than one count but fewer than ten. V usage is TRBV4-3 and J usage is TRBJ1-1, with D hard to call. The CDR3 has 16 residues. Trimming cost V 1 base and J 5 bases, with 17 bases left between them. The germline gives CDR1 LGHNA, CDR2 YSLEER. CDR3 nucleotides: TGCGCCAGCAGCCAAGGGATACGGGGAGCCGGGACTGAAGCTTTCTTT. It is translated as CASSQGIRGAGTEAFF.

This chain links TRBV2 with TRBJ2-3; D gene ambiguous. V lost 6 bases, J lost 0 bases, and 13 bases lay in between. From germline, CDR1 is SNHLY and CDR2 FYNNEI. The CDR3 totals 15 residues. The CDR3 loop is CASRRDKLSTDTQYF. For the CDR3, the DNA is TGTGCCAGCAGGCGCGACAAGTTGAGCACAGATACGCAGTATTTT.

The chain links TRBV2 to TRBJ2-1, with D maybe TRBD2 (5 bases). V was pared by 2 bases and J by 9 bases, with 8 bases between. The CDR3 runs 12 residues. Per the germline V gene, CDR1 is SNHLY and CDR2 is FYNNEI. The CDR3 loop is CASSELGGEQFF. CDR3 bases: TGTGCCAGCAGTGAACTAGGAGGTGAGCAGTTCTTC.

This clone turned up a few times. The J gene is TRBJ1-5, the V gene TRBV15, with 8 positions matching TRBD1. V was clipped by 3 bases and J by 7 bases; unmatched bases: 2. The CDR3 runs 13 residues. CDR1 is LNHNV and CDR2 is YYDKDF in the germline V gene (reference sequence). The CDR3 loop reads CATSRTGAQPQHF. The CDR3 DNA follows: TGTGCCACCAGCAGGACAGGGGCCCAGCCCCAGCATTTT.

The rearrangement joins TRBV10-3 to TRBJ2-3, with D perhaps matching TRBD2 (5 bases). There are 14 residues in the CDR3. The germline CDR1 and CDR2 sequences are ENHRY and SYGVKD. V was cut by 8 bases and J by 6 bases, with 18 bases left in between. CDR3 in DNA: TGTGCCATCTCAGCCGGGGAGACCCGGGATACGCAGTATTTT. This translates into CAISAGETRDTQYF.

The V gene is TRBV19, the J gene TRBJ2-6; no clear D gene. Germline V gene sequence: CDR1 LNHDA, CDR2 SQIVND (reference sequence). This CDR3 has 15 residues. V dropped 5 bases and J dropped 1 base, with 9 bases sitting between them. The CDR3 DNA follows: TGTGCCAGTAGTTCCCAGCAATCTGGGGCCAACGTCCTGACTTTC. It translates to CASSSQQSGANVLTF.

The J gene is TRBJ2-7, the V gene TRBV29-1; possible D gene TRBD1, 6 bases. The CDR3 has 11 residues. The V gene's germline CDR1 is SQVTM and CDR2 ANQGSEA. V was trimmed by 4 bases and J by 5 bases, leaving 9 bases between them. This chain's CDR3 is CSVAPGDEQYF. The DNA for the CDR3 is TGCAGCGTTGCACCAGGGGACGAGCAGTACTTC.

The chain combines TRBV29-1 with TRBJ2-3; D is undetermined. V dropped 1 base and J dropped 10 bases, with 0 bases sitting between them. Looked up from germline, CDR1 is SQVTM and CDR2 is ANQGSEA. The CDR3 is 8 residues long. In DNA, the CDR3 is TGCAGCGTTGAAGCGCAGTATTTT. This translates into CSVEAQYF.

The chain is built from TRBV29-1 and TRBJ2-4; D call uncertain. Germline loops: CDR1 SQVTM, CDR2 ANQGSEA. V shed 4 bases and J shed 0 bases, with 10 bases lying between them. CDR3 length: 14 residues. The CDR3 reads CSVAGPGAKNIQYF. DNA for the CDR3: TGCAGCGTTGCCGGCCCAGGAGCCAAAAACATTCAGTACTTC.